One and the same sample provided the 26 T cell receptor beta chains below, sequenced in a study of neurological immune-mediated disorders. In TCRdb, the 5' RACE reads were re-called with MiXCR into one record per CDR3 protein. The top ten clones hold about 1.3% of a sample with around 47,000 distinct CDR3 sequences, approximately 11% of them seen once. Material: PBMCs. These receptors came from a female donor in good health.

This clonotype came up many times. This chain connects TRBV5-5 to TRBJ2-3; the match to TRBD2 covers 9 bases. This CDR3 region has 15 residues. V lost 4 bases, J lost 3 bases, and 6 bases stayed unmatched. Germline lookup yields CDR1 SGHKS and CDR2 YYEKEE (reference sequence). CDR3 amino acids: CASSQRTSVTDTQYF. CDR3 sequence (DNA): TGTGCCAGCAGCCAACGGACTAGCGTGACAGATACGCAGTATTTT.

This clonotype came up many times. The chain joins TRBV18 to TRBJ2-5, with TRBD2 matching 9 bases. The CDR3 is 15 amino acids. Germline values: CDR1 KGHSH, CDR2 LQKENI. Trimming at V came to 2 bases and at J to 5 bases, leaving 6 bases not matched to a gene. The CDR3 nucleotides read TGTGCCAGCTCACCAGGGATAGCGGGAGATGAGACCCAGTACTTC. Translating it yields CASSPGIAGDETQYF.

At least ten counts were recorded for this clonotype. The chain is built from TRBV20-1 and TRBJ1-4, with D possibly matching TRBD1 (5 bases). Germline V gene sequence: CDR1 DFQATT, CDR2 SNEGSKA (reference sequence). The CDR3 is made up of 11 amino acids. CDR3 DNA sequence: TGCACCGGGGCCCTACGGGAAAAACTGTTTTTT. Protein sequence: CTGALREKLFF.

This clonotype was counted ten times or more. The V and J genes are TRBV29-1 and TRBJ1-1; D is ambiguous. This CDR3 has 12 amino acids. Germline CDR1 is SQVTM and CDR2 is ANQGSEA. Trimming shortened V by 7 bases and J by 2 bases, and 11 bases separated the two germline ends. CDR3 DNA: TGCAGCGGGGCCGAGGGAAACACTGAAGCTTTCTTT. This sequence encodes CSGAEGNTEAFF.

The sample holds many counts of this clonotype. The CDR3 spells CASSHTSGGTYEQYF. For the CDR3, the DNA is TGTGCCAGCAGCCATACTAGCGGGGGAACCTACGAGCAGTACTTC. The gene calls are TRBV3-1 and TRBJ2-7; 11 bases align to TRBD2. Losses at the gene ends were 3 bases for V and 2 bases for J; bases not matched to a gene: 3. CDR1 LGHDT and CDR2 YNNKEL come from the germline V gene (reference sequence). The CDR3 runs 15 residues.

This clonotype was recorded many times. The V call is TRBV20-1, the J call TRBJ1-5; possible D gene TRBD1, 5 bases. With 5 bases removed from V and 9 bases from J, the gap between germline ends came to 20 bases. CDR3 length: 14 amino acids. The germline gives CDR1 DFQATT, CDR2 SNEGSKA (reference sequence). The CDR3 DNA follows: TGCAGTGCTCCCCTCCAGGGAACTCTGATGCCCCAGCATTTT. Amino acids: CSAPLQGTLMPQHF.

This clonotype was detected ten times or more. The CDR3 is CASSPPGAETQYF. CDR3 sequence (DNA): TGTGCCAGCAGCCCCCCGGGGGCAGAGACCCAGTACTTC. The V gene is TRBV6-5, the J gene TRBJ2-5; D tentatively reads TRBD1 or TRBD2 (6 bases each). The CDR3 has 13 residues. The V gene's germline CDR1 is MNHEY and CDR2 SVGAGI. V lost 6 bases, J lost 4 bases, and 12 bases lay in between.

In its sample, this clonotype was seen many times. The chain carries TRBV20-1 and TRBJ2-5, with 9 bases lining up with TRBD1. V dropped 2 bases and J dropped 3; count of bases not matched to a gene: 7. This CDR3 comprises 15 residues. Germline CDR1 and CDR2: DFQATT and SNEGSKA (reference sequence). CDR3 DNA: TGCAGTGCTAGAAGCGGACAGGGGAGGAAAGAGACCCAGTACTTC. Translation gives CSARSGQGRKETQYF.

This clonotype occurred many times. The CDR3 bases are TGCAGTGCTATTCCGGGGCGTGCTGGGACAGATACGCAGTATTTT. It translates to CSAIPGRAGTDTQYF. The rearrangement joins TRBV20-1 to TRBJ2-3; D is perhaps TRBD1 or TRBD2 (5 bases each). There are 15 residues in the CDR3. Germline CDR1 DFQATT, CDR2 SNEGSKA (reference sequence). Trimming took off 4 bases at V and 3 bases at J, with 17 bases between the two ends.

In this sample, this clonotype turned up many times. The rearrangement uses TRBV29-1 and TRBJ2-7; D unclear. Germline V lookup: CDR1 SQVTM, CDR2 ANQGSEA. Trimming left V 4 bases short and J 2 bases short, with 12 bases between. The CDR3 totals 13 residues. This chain's CDR3 is CSVVTVSTYEQYF. CDR3 DNA: TGCAGCGTTGTCACGGTATCTACCTACGAGCAGTACTTC.

This clonotype was observed at least ten times. The rearrangement joins TRBV7-9 to TRBJ1-3; D gene unclear. V gave up 2 bases and J gave up 7 bases, with 6 bases separating them. Germline CDR1 SEHNR, CDR2 FQNEAQ (reference sequence). The CDR3 is made up of 12 amino acids. The CDR3 loop reads CASSLRVNTIYF. As DNA, the CDR3 is TGTGCCAGCAGCTTAAGAGTTAACACCATATATTTT.

This clonotype was counted many times. V and J are TRBV5-1 and TRBJ1-5; D might be TRBD1 (5 bases). The ends were cut back, 4 bases at V and 5 bases at J, with 10 bases in the middle. The CDR3 loop spans 13 amino acids. Germline V gene sequence: CDR1 SGHRS, CDR2 YFSETQ. In nucleotides, the CDR3 is TGCGCCAGCAGCGAAACAGGCGATCAGCCCCAGCATTTT. It translates to CASSETGDQPQHF.

Turning to this clonotype: A much larger clone differs from this one at a single base, so this may be a read error. The genes are TRBV20-1 and TRBJ1-2; D call uncertain. Germline V gene sequence: CDR1 DFQATT, CDR2 SNEGSKA (reference sequence). This CDR3 is 13 amino acids long. V was pared by 8 bases and J by 2 bases, with 15 bases between. CDR3 nucleotide sequence: TGCAGTTCTACAGCGATCCAAAACTATGGCTACACCTTC. It encodes CSSTAIQNYGYTF.

Comment on this clonotype: The junction shows a germline mismatch at one end, possibly a read error. J is TRBJ1-2 and V is TRBV7-9, with D tentatively TRBD1 (6 bases). Germline V gene sequence: CDR1 SEHNR, CDR2 FQNEAQ (reference sequence). This CDR3 is built from 14 residues. CDR3 sequence: CASSLRDTAYGYSF. CDR3 in DNA: TGTGCCAGTAGCTTAAGGGACACCGCTTATGGCTACTCCTTC. Using reference TRBV7-9 and TRBJ1-2 for the parts outside the CDR3, the full variable domain is DTGVSQNPRHKITKRGQNVTFRCDPISEHNRLYWYRQTLGQGPEFLTYFQNEAQLEKSRLLSDRFSAERPKGSFSTLEIQRTEQGDSAMYLCASSLRDTAYGYSFGSGTRLTVV.

This clonotype was seen repeatedly, ten times or more. This chain joins TRBV20-1 and TRBJ1-1; D gene ambiguous. The CDR3 totals 13 residues. Germline lookup yields CDR1 DFQATT and CDR2 SNEGSKA (reference sequence). Trimming stripped 3 bases from V and 0 bases from J, with 8 bases between. CDR3 amino acids: CSASPSMNTEAFF. CDR3 nucleotide sequence: TGCAGTGCTAGCCCTTCAATGAACACTGAAGCTTTCTTT.

This clonotype was seen at least ten times. The chain recombines TRBV14 with TRBJ2-2, with D uncertain. Per germline, CDR1 SGHDN and CDR2 FVKESK. Trimming removed 4 bases from V and 4 bases from J, with 10 bases in between. CDR3 length: 14 residues. CDR3 sequence reads: CASSLWASTGELFF. DNA of the CDR3: TGTGCCAGCAGCCTTTGGGCGTCCACCGGGGAGCTGTTTTTT.

This clonotype was observed many times. The gene calls are TRBV6-6 and TRBJ2-7, with D possibly being TRBD1 (6 bases). Germline V CDR1 and CDR2: MNHNY, SVGAGI (reference sequence). The CDR3 has 15 residues. V shed 0 bases and J shed 2 bases, with 11 bases lying between them. CDR3 in DNA: TGTGCCAGCAGTTACTCGACAGGTCAGACCTACGAGCAGTACTTC. Its protein product is CASSYSTGQTYEQYF.

This clonotype appeared many times. The rearrangement uses TRBV10-3 and TRBJ1-2; the D gene is possibly TRBD1 (5 bases). Deletions cut 7 bases from V and 10 bases from J, with 16 bases between. Germline V CDR1 and CDR2: ENHRY, SYGVKD. There are 12 residues in the CDR3. This CDR3 is CAITSGNAFYTF. In nucleotides, the CDR3 is TGTGCCATCACTTCAGGGAATGCCTTCTACACCTTC.

This clonotype was counted only a few times. The chain links TRBV20-1 to TRBJ2-3; no reliable D call. The germline V and J ends were trimmed by 0 bases and 4 bases, with 5 bases remaining between them. CDR3 length: 12 residues. CDR1 and CDR2 (germline): DFQATT, SNEGSKA (reference sequence). CDR3 DNA sequence: TGCAGTGCTAGAGAAGGTGCAGATACGCAGTATTTT. This gives the protein CSAREGADTQYF.

As to this clonotype: This may arise from a read error, as a much more abundant clone is one base away. The CDR3 DNA reads as TGTTCCAGTAGTACAAGGGGGGGAGCTTTCTTT. Protein sequence: CSSSTRGGAFF. This chain uses TRBV19 with TRBJ1-1; a possible D gene is TRBD1 (6 bases). The CDR3 has 11 amino acids. Germline-derived CDR1 and CDR2 are LNHDA and SQIVND (reference sequence).

This clonotype was seen a handful of times. The chain employs TRBV12-3 or TRBV12-4 and TRBJ2-5; 8 nucleotides align to TRBD2. The J segment lost 4 bases and the V segment lost 5 bases, leaving 6 bases of the junction unmatched. The CDR3 loop spans 14 amino acids. The CDR3 protein is CASSPTSGGETQYF. The CDR3 nucleotides read TGTGCCAGCAGTCCAACCAGCGGGGGAGAGACCCAGTACTTC.

This clonotype has a count of ten or more. The chain joins TRBV5-1 to TRBJ2-7; 7 positions match TRBD2. The CDR3 loop spans 15 amino acids. V dropped 6 bases and J dropped 1; count of bases not matched to a gene: 10. Germline lookup yields CDR1 SGHRS and CDR2 YFSETQ. The CDR3 region has the DNA TGCGCCAGCAAAATTGGAACGGGGGGATCCTACGAGCAGTACTTC. This encodes CASKIGTGGSYEQYF.

This clonotype was seen more than once but under ten times. CDR3: CASRSGWEEKLFF. As DNA, the CDR3 is TGTGCCAGCAGGTCAGGGTGGGAGGAAAAACTGTTTTTT. The chain couples TRBV6-5 to TRBJ1-4; the D gene is possibly TRBD1 (5 bases). V was cut by 6 bases and J by 8 bases, with 13 bases left in between. Germline V gene sequence: CDR1 MNHEY, CDR2 SVGAGI. The CDR3 has 13 amino acids.

This clonotype has at least ten counts. The chain joins TRBV28 to TRBJ2-1; the match to TRBD2 covers 10 bases. The ends lost 6 bases at V and 4 bases at J; junction bases unmatched: 6. Germline V gene lookup returns CDR1 MDHEN and CDR2 SYDVKM. This CDR3 is built from 15 residues. CDR3 bases: TGTGCCAGCAGCCCACCTAGCGGGAGTTACAATGAGCAGTTCTTC. Translated: CASSPPSGSYNEQFF.

This clonotype was detected many times. The V and J genes are TRBV9 and TRBJ2-1, with TRBD2 matching 11 bases. The CDR3 covers 16 residues. Germline V gene lookup returns CDR1 SGDLS and CDR2 YYNGEE. With V trimmed by 5 bases and J by 4 bases, 8 bases remained unmatched. The CDR3 bases are TGTGCCAGCAGTGATTTCCTAGCGGGGGGATACAATGAGCAGTTCTTC. As protein: CASSDFLAGGYNEQFF.

The genes are TRBV11-2 and TRBJ1-1; a weak D match, TRBD1 (5 bases). The CDR3 totals 15 residues. Germline loops: CDR1 SGHAT, CDR2 FQNNGV. With 1 base removed from V and 8 bases from J, the gap between germline ends came to 17 bases. The CDR3 reads CASSLVGLGQDEAFF. CDR3 in DNA: TGTGCCAGCAGCTTAGTAGGATTAGGACAAGACGAAGCTTTCTTT.